This T cell receptor beta chain was profiled in a study of PD-L1 blockade in urothelial cancer. Data came from immunoSEQ multiplex PCR; TCRdb stores just in-frame clones and leaves some out. The repertoire includes more than 35,000 clones, 80% to 95% of them detected once, and approximately 8.3% sits in the top ten. V gave up 3 bases and J gave up 4 bases, with 3 bases separating them. This CDR3 has 11 residues. Germline loops: CDR1 MDHEN, CDR2 SYDVKM. The chain combines TRBV28 with TRBJ2-5; D gene ambiguous. The clonotype was recovered from a man aged 65-85 years with urothelial cancer. This specimen was PBMCs, taken around atezolizumab (anti-PD-L1) treatment. DNA of the CDR3: TGTGCCAGCAGTTTTCGAGAGACCCAGTACTTC. It codes for CASSFRETQYF.